The 5 T cell receptor beta chains presented below share a single source sample, sequenced in a study of T-cell memory formation after mild COVID-19. TCRdb recomputed calls from the 5' RACE reads with MiXCR, one row per CDR3 protein. The sample shows hundreds of thousands of distinct CDR3 sequences, over 15% of them seen only once. The sequenced sample consisted of PBMCs or a T cell subset sorted from them (not recorded which). These receptor sequences come from a man aged 18 to 30 who had mild COVID-19 (a few samples of this study predate the infection). Cell type and time point are not known.

The J gene is TRBJ2-3, the V gene TRBV5-1, with 8 bases matching TRBD2. This CDR3 has 17 residues. Germline CDR1 reads SGHRS; CDR2 reads YFSETQ. V trimming: 0 bases; J trimming: 6 bases; junction bases outside the gene matches: 12. CDR3 sequence (DNA): TGCGCCAGCAGCTTGGTTTCCGGGGGGGATCGGCGGGATACGCAGTATTTT. This sequence encodes CASSLVSGGDRRDTQYF.

This clonotype was seen more than once but under ten times. V usage is TRBV3-1 and J usage is TRBJ2-1; the D is unclear. Trimming removed 1 base at V and 0 bases at J, with 13 bases between. The CDR3 spans 17 residues. Germline CDR1 LGHDT, CDR2 YNNKEL (reference sequence). This CDR3 reads CASSQAVGISSYNEQFF. For the CDR3, the DNA is TGTGCCAGCAGCCAAGCTGTTGGGATTAGCTCCTACAATGAGCAGTTCTTC.

The table lists this clonotype with a few counts. The gene calls are TRBV20-1 and TRBJ2-3, with 7 bases aligning to TRBD1. Trimming at V came to 6 bases and at J to 3 bases, leaving 3 bases not matched to a gene. The V gene's germline CDR1 is DFQATT and CDR2 SNEGSKA (reference sequence). The CDR3 length is 12 residues. CDR3 sequence: CSAGRGTDTQYF. CDR3 coding DNA: TGCAGTGCAGGCAGGGGGACAGATACGCAGTATTTT.

The table lists this clonotype with many counts. The V and J genes are TRBV5-1 and TRBJ1-4; D call uncertain. Trimming left V 1 base short and J 0 bases short, with 7 bases between. The CDR3 is 15 amino acids. The germline CDR1 and CDR2 sequences are SGHRS and YFSETQ. The CDR3 loop reads CASSLLPSTNEKLFF. In DNA, the CDR3 is TGCGCCAGCAGCTTGCTACCCTCAACTAATGAAAAACTGTTTTTT.

The chain carries TRBV27 and TRBJ1-2; 9 bases align to TRBD1. The V and J ends lost 6 bases and 8 bases, in that order; junction bases with no gene match: 7. This CDR3 has 13 residues. Germline V gives CDR1 MNHEY, CDR2 SMNVEV (reference sequence). CDR3 coding DNA: TGTGCCAGCAGCACGGGACAGGGATTGGGCTACACCTTC. Translated, it gives CASSTGQGLGYTF.